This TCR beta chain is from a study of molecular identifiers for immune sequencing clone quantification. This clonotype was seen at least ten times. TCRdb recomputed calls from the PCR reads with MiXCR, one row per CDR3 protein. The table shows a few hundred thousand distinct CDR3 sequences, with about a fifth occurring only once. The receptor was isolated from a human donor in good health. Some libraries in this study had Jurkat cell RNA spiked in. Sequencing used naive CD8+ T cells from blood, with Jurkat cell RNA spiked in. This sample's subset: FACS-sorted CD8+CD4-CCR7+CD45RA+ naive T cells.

The chain's CDR3 is CAISESQFLNTEAFF. In DNA form, the CDR3 reads TGTGCCATCAGTGAGTCGCAGTTTCTGAACACTGAAGCTTTCTTT. The chain is built from TRBV10-3 and TRBJ1-1; D call uncertain. Between the trimmed V and J ends, which lost 0 bases and 0 bases, there was a span of 8 bases. Looked up from germline, CDR1 is ENHRY and CDR2 is SYGVKD. This CDR3 comprises 15 residues.